Presented here are 16 T cell receptor beta chains from one specimen sequenced in a study of CD8+ T cells in alopecia areata. The treatment here: oral pan-JAK inhibitor, 5-10 mg twice daily. The authors extracted RNA and reverse transcribed it into cDNA as the sequencing template. TCRdb's copy holds only in-frame clones and misses some; the assay was immunoSEQ multiplex PCR. Found here are approximately 180,000 clones, less than 65% of them singletons; the top ten hold approximately 1%. This specimen consisted of CD4+ T cells sorted from blood, obtained at week 24, from a patient treated with tofacitinib. The receptor source for this set is a human donor with alopecia areata.

V usage is TRBV29-1 and J usage is TRBJ1-1; maybe TRBD1 (5 bases). Trimming took 5 bases from V and 0 from J, leaving 10 bases between them. This CDR3 spans 13 amino acids. CDR1 is SQVTM and CDR2 is ANQGSEA in the germline V gene. The CDR3 region is CSVHGAMNTEAFF. CDR3 sequence (DNA): TGCAGCGTTCACGGGGCGATGAACACTGAAGCTTTCTTT.

The rearrangement uses TRBV5-1 and TRBJ2-7; D not certain. The ends were cut back, 0 bases at V and 5 bases at J, with 12 bases in the middle. Germline assignment: CDR1 SGHRS and CDR2 YFSETQ. The CDR3 sequence is 14 residues long. CDR3 sequence: CASSLGSIAHEQYF. The CDR3 bases are TGCGCCAGCAGCTTGGGCAGTATTGCACACGAGCAGTACTTC.

V and J are TRBV18 and TRBJ2-6; D remains ambiguous. CDR3 length: 14 residues. Germline CDR1 and CDR2: KGHSH and LQKENI. The V gene lost 2 bases and the J gene lost 0 bases, with 2 bases spanning the gap. The CDR3: CASSPNSGANVLTF. The CDR3 bases are TGTGCCAGCTCACCAAACTCTGGGGCCAACGTCCTGACTTTC.

The genes are TRBV5-1 and TRBJ1-5, with D possibly matching TRBD1 (5 bases). Trimming took 2 bases from V and 0 from J, leaving 9 bases between them. CDR1 SGHRS and CDR2 YFSETQ come from the germline V gene. This CDR3 is built from 15 residues. The CDR3 nucleotides are TGCGCCAGCAGCTTTGGGGGTAATAGCAATCAGCCCCAGCATTTT. Translation: CASSFGGNSNQPQHF.

V gene TRBV30 combines with J gene TRBJ1-2; D is undetermined. The germline CDR1 and CDR2 sequences are GTSNPN and SVGIG (reference sequence). The V end was cut by 1 base, the J end by 0 bases, with 9 bases between. The length of the CDR3 is 14 residues. The CDR3 region is CAWSAGATNYGYTF. The DNA for the CDR3 is TGTGCCTGGAGTGCTGGCGCTACTAACTATGGCTACACCTTC.

This clone was observed a single time. V is TRBV9 and J is TRBJ1-2, with D uncertain. Germline V gene sequence: CDR1 SGDLS, CDR2 YYNGEE. Trimming took off 5 bases at V and 10 bases at J, with 24 bases between the two ends. The CDR3 extends over 15 amino acids. Here the CDR3 reads CASSSFFKNSLAYTF. CDR3 in DNA: TGTGCCAGCAGTTCCTTCTTCAAGAACAGTCTGGCCTACACCTTC.

This clone was detected only a few times. The V call is TRBV11-2, the J call TRBJ2-7; 11 bases fit TRBD1. After removal of 1 base from V and 5 bases from J, the junction contained 7 bases not matched to a gene. The CDR3 contains 16 residues. Looked up from germline, CDR1 is SGHAT and CDR2 is FQNNGV. This CDR3 reads CASSLGTGQGGHEQYF. CDR3 coding DNA: TGTGCCAGCAGCTTAGGGACGGGACAGGGGGGACACGAGCAGTACTTC. The full variable domain, with the rest looked up from reference TRBV11-2 and TRBJ2-7, is EAGVAQSPRYKIIEKRQSVAFWCNPISGHATLYWYQQILGQGPKLLIQFQNNGVVDDSQLPKDRFSAERLKGVDSTLKIQPAKLEDSAVYLCASSLGTGQGGHEQYFGPGTRLTVT.

The chain uses TRBV29-1 and TRBJ2-5; the D gene is possibly TRBD2 (6 bases). This CDR3 has 14 residues. In germline, CDR1 is SQVTM, CDR2 ANQGSEA. V lost 3 bases and J 1 base, leaving 12 bases between the germline ends. CDR3 nucleotide sequence: TGCAGCGTTGAGCATACTAGCTCCCAAGAGACCCAGTACTTC. It is translated as CSVEHTSSQETQYF.

The chain uses TRBV5-1 and TRBJ2-1; 15 nucleotides align to TRBD2. The CDR3 runs to 15 residues. Trimming took 2 bases from V and 9 from J; bases not matched to a gene: 3. Germline V lookup: CDR1 SGHRS, CDR2 YFSETQ. CDR3 sequence reads: CASSFGTSGGPEQFF. CDR3 coding DNA: TGCGCCAGCAGCTTCGGGACTAGCGGGGGGCCTGAGCAGTTCTTC.

The chain combines TRBV29-1 with TRBJ1-5; possibly TRBD1 for D (6 bases). Trimming removed 2 bases from V and 0 bases from J, with 20 bases in between. CDR1 and CDR2 (germline): SQVTM, ANQGSEA. The length of the CDR3 is 18 residues. CDR3 loop: CSVESRPPSGDSNQPQHF. The CDR3 coding sequence is TGCAGCGTTGAATCCCGGCCTCCCTCAGGGGATAGCAATCAGCCCCAGCATTTT.

In this sample, this clone turned up a few times. The chain links TRBV5-1 to TRBJ2-5, with D hard to call. The CDR3 spans 14 residues. CDR1 is SGHRS, CDR2 YFSETQ, per germline. The V end lost 2 bases, the J end lost 5 bases, and 13 bases lay between the germline ends. The CDR3 coding sequence is TGCGCCAGCAGCTTTCGGACCCGGGTGGAGACCCAGTACTTC. Its protein is CASSFRTRVETQYF.

This clone was picked up a small number of times. The chain has TRBV29-1 and TRBJ2-1; tentatively, D is TRBD2 (5 bases). Germline V gene sequence: CDR1 SQVTM, CDR2 ANQGSEA. The V and J ends lost 0 bases and 7 bases respectively, with 13 bases between them. The CDR3 consists of 14 residues. The CDR3 loop reads CSVEEEEARNEQFF. The CDR3, as DNA: TGCAGCGTTGAAGAAGAGGAGGCTAGGAATGAGCAGTTCTTC.

This chain links TRBV25-1 with TRBJ2-2; the match to TRBD1 covers 7 bases. Germline CDR1 is MGHDK and CDR2 is SYGVNS. Trimming took 9 bases from V and 9 from J; bases not matched to a gene: 4. The CDR3 is made up of 11 amino acids. As DNA, the CDR3 is TGTGCCAGTACAGGGGCGAGGGAGCTGTTTTTT. Its protein is CASTGARELFF.

The chain employs TRBV19 and TRBJ2-1; D perhaps matches TRBD1 (5 bases). The germline V and J ends were trimmed by 1 base and 15 bases, with 10 bases remaining between them. Germline lookup yields CDR1 LNHDA and CDR2 SQIVND (reference sequence). The length of the CDR3 is 11 residues. Here the CDR3 reads CASSIAQVPFF. The DNA for the CDR3 is TGTGCCAGTAGTATAGCACAGGTACCGTTCTTC.

The chain's CDR3 is CASSLAGRSNQPQHF. The CDR3 DNA is TGTGCCAGCAGTTTAGCAGGTAGGAGCAATCAGCCCCAGCATTTT. This chain connects TRBV27 to TRBJ1-5; D is undetermined. The CDR3 spans 15 residues. CDR1 is MNHEY and CDR2 is SMNVEV in the germline V gene (reference sequence). The ends were cut back, 2 bases at V and 1 base at J, with 9 bases in the middle.

The chain is built from TRBV27 and TRBJ1-5, with D unresolved. The length of the CDR3 is 13 residues. Germline V gives CDR1 MNHEY, CDR2 SMNVEV (reference sequence). V lost 3 bases and J lost 2, with 5 bases in between. The CDR3, as DNA: TGTGCCAGCAGTTTTCAGGGCAATCAGCCCCAGCATTTT. Its translation: CASSFQGNQPQHF.